Detailed here is one T cell receptor beta chain. Its specificity is unknown. Vbeta (60) and Jbeta (13) primers were used in the PCR. Clones were read by immunoSEQ multiplex PCR, and TCRdb kept only the in-frame ones, dropping some. The sample contains 100,000 to 150,000 clones, around 78% of which appear only once. This specimen belongs to a study of cytomegalovirus exposure and HLA in healthy donors. It was healthy bone marrow donors who served as donors. Trimming took 4 bases from V and 2 from J, leaving 2 bases between them. The CDR3 runs to 11 residues. CDR1 and CDR2 (germline): MNHEY, SMNVEV (reference sequence). General study points: There were a few CMV-associated chains whose specificity for CMV antigens was confirmed in vitro. Links to common viral pathogens appeared, in a later analysis, for several of the most significant clusters. Researchers reported in a later analysis that a missense DCLRE1C variant was tied to TCR beta V- and J-gene trimming.

The origin of this receptor is a woman aged 40-49 years in good health and CMV-seronegative. The rearrangement joins TRBV27 to TRBJ2-5, with no clear D. Sequenced material: PBMCs. For the CDR3, the DNA is TGTGCCAGCAGTTCTCAAGAGACCCAGTACTTC. Protein: CASSSQETQYF.